This TCR beta chain was recovered during a study of tumor-infiltrating lymphocytes in primary liver carcinoma. The overall study: Those enrolled were patients of both sexes, who were aged 30 to 69 years.

The authors made TCR beta cDNA from 500 to 600 ng total RNA with a constant-region primer. Investigators got TCR beta libraries out of three nested multiplex PCR rounds, done with slightly modified ARM-PCR. TCRdb re-derived calls from the multiplex PCR reads in MiXCR, one entry per CDR3 protein. Of some 100,000 distinct CDR3 sequences in the sample, about 67% were seen once. Worth noting for this clonotype: Its ends do not fully match the called genes, so a read error is possible.

For each extraction, RNA and DNA were obtained together from approximately 20-30 mg of unsorted bulk tissue. Each of the tumor samples contained in excess of 80% viable tumor cells. The sample was liver tumor tissue from sampling region 2. Indicated subset: tumor region T2, inferior pole. This TCR came from a woman aged 55 to 70 with primary liver carcinoma and hepatitis B virus infection.

The CDR3 region has the DNA TGTACCAGCAGTTACTCTTCAGGGATAGGGGTCTACGAGCAGTACTTC. Its translation: CTSSYSSGIGVYEQYF. This chain connects TRBV6-6 to TRBJ2-7, with a possible D match to TRBD1 (5 bases). The CDR3 totals 16 residues. Germline V lookup: CDR1 MNHNY, CDR2 SVGAGI (reference sequence).